Presented here are 29 T cell receptor beta chains from one specimen sequenced in a study of spatial heterogeneity in lung cancer. TCRdb recomputed calls from the 5' RACE reads with MiXCR, one row per CDR3 protein. This sample carries almost 75,000 distinct CDR3 sequences, 10% to 15% of them seen once, and the ten largest clones take roughly 7%. Time point meaning: sample taken at primary tumor resection. Researchers sequenced whole RNA taken from tumor, nontumor lung or frozen PBMC without sorting. The starting material was PBMCs, obtained at surgery. The receptors come from a male donor with early-stage non-small cell lung cancer.

This clonotype occurred a few times. V is TRBV5-4 and J is TRBJ1-1; D gene unclear. Deletions cut 3 bases from V and 5 bases from J, with 14 bases between. Germline values: CDR1 SGHNT, CDR2 YYREEE (reference sequence). CDR3 length: 14 amino acids. DNA for the CDR3: TGTGCCAGCAGCTCGGGGAGAATGTTGACTGAAGCTTTCTTT. Translation: CASSSGRMLTEAFF.

The J gene is TRBJ2-7, the V gene TRBV19, with 7 nucleotides matching TRBD1. V lost 4 bases and J lost 3; bases outside the gene matches: 9. Germline-derived CDR1 and CDR2 are LNHDA and SQIVND (reference sequence). There are 15 residues in the CDR3. Here the CDR3 DNA reads TGTGCCAGTAGTAGACGGGACAGCGACTTCTACGAGCAGTACTTC. Its translation is CASSRRDSDFYEQYF. The variable domain in full, completed from reference TRBV19 and TRBJ2-7, reads DGGITQSPKYLFRKEGQNVTLSCEQNLNHDAMYWYRQDPGQGLRLIYYSQIVNDFQKGDIAEGYSVSREKKESFPLTVTSAQKNPTAFYLCASSRRDSDFYEQYFGPGTRLTVT.

This clonotype has just a few counts. The gene calls are TRBV19 and TRBJ2-2; D not resolved. CDR1 is LNHDA and CDR2 is SQIVND in the germline V gene (reference sequence). This CDR3 has 20 residues. V shed 3 bases and J shed 5 bases, with 28 bases lying between them. CDR3 residues: CASSIGPGFAESRATGELFF. DNA for the CDR3: TGTGCCAGTAGTATTGGCCCCGGTTTCGCGGAGTCTAGGGCGACCGGGGAGCTGTTTTTT.

This clonotype turned up a few times. The V gene is TRBV12-3 or TRBV12-4, the J gene TRBJ1-3; the D gene is possibly TRBD1 (5 bases). Trimming cost V 6 bases and J 2 bases, with 8 bases left between them. This CDR3 is built from 13 residues. The CDR3 DNA follows: TGTGCCAGCAGCTCGACAGCTGGAAACACCATATATTTT. Amino acid sequence: CASSSTAGNTIYF.

The chain joins TRBV15 to TRBJ2-3; D uncertain. This CDR3 comprises 16 residues. Germline CDR1 is LNHNV and CDR2 is YYDKDF (reference sequence). With 1 base removed from V and 0 bases from J, the gap between germline ends came to 11 bases. The CDR3 DNA sequence: TGTGCCACCAGCAGAGGACCTCTTCTAAGCACAGATACGCAGTATTTT. This sequence encodes CATSRGPLLSTDTQYF.

This clonotype was detected a few times. The chain combines TRBV20-1 with TRBJ1-4, with a possible D match to TRBD1 (5 bases). The CDR3 is 14 amino acids. V was cut by 0 bases and J by 10 bases, with 15 bases left in between. CDR1 is DFQATT, CDR2 SNEGSKA, per germline (reference sequence). CDR3 nucleotide sequence: TGCAGTGCTAGAGAAACGGCGGCCGGGGGAAAACTGTTTTTT. Translating gives CSARETAAGGKLFF.

J is TRBJ2-1 and V is TRBV7-2; the match to TRBD2 covers 7 bases. This CDR3 contains 15 residues. CDR1 is SGHTA, CDR2 FQGNSA, per germline. Trimming took 0 bases from V and 6 from J; bases not matched to a gene: 5. This chain's CDR3 is CASSLAAGIGNEQFF. The CDR3 region has the DNA TGTGCCAGCAGCTTAGCAGCGGGAATCGGCAATGAGCAGTTCTTC.

This clonotype was seen at least ten times. V usage is TRBV11-1 and J usage is TRBJ1-1; D is ambiguous. The CDR3 covers 13 residues. CDR1 and CDR2 from the germline V gene are SGHAT and FQDESV (reference sequence). V was cut by 1 base and J by 4 bases, with 7 bases left in between. The CDR3 loop is CASSLGVATEAFF. The CDR3 DNA reads as TGTGCCAGCAGCTTAGGGGTTGCCACTGAAGCTTTCTTT.

This clonotype occurred a few times. This sequence joins TRBV7-2 and TRBJ1-1; D unclear. From germline, CDR1 is SGHTA and CDR2 FQGNSA. Trimming took 5 bases from V and 1 from J, leaving 8 bases between them. The CDR3 sequence is 13 residues long. Written as DNA, the CDR3 is TGTGCCAGCAGCAGGCAACGGAACACTGAAGCTTTCTTT. It yields the protein CASSRQRNTEAFF. Full variable domain (outside the CDR3, taken from reference TRBV7-2 and TRBJ1-1): GAGVSQSPSNKVTEKGKDVELRCDPISGHTALYWYRQSLGQGLEFLIYFQGNSAPDKSGLPSDRFSAERTGGSVSTLTIQRTQQEDSAVYLCASSRQRNTEAFFGQGTRLTVV.

This clonotype has a count of ten or more. The chain is built from TRBV7-2 and TRBJ1-1; no reliable D call. Germline V gene data show CDR1 as SGHTA and CDR2 as FQGNSA. The CDR3 spans 16 residues. Trimming left V 0 bases short and J 3 bases short, with 14 bases between. CDR3 coding DNA: TGTGCCAGCAGCTTAGCGCTGGGAGGGTTCTACACTGAAGCTTTCTTT. Translated: CASSLALGGFYTEAFF.

V is TRBV24-1 and J is TRBJ2-7, with 8 bases that match TRBD1. The V gene end was trimmed by 5 bases and the J gene end by 5 bases; junction bases not matched to a gene: 10. CDR1 and CDR2 from the germline V gene are KGHDR and SFDVKD. The CDR3 contains 15 residues. The CDR3 loop is CATSGPTRDRHEQYF. CDR3 sequence (DNA): TGTGCCACCAGTGGCCCGACCCGGGACAGGCACGAGCAGTACTTC.

This clonotype was picked up a small number of times. This chain joins TRBV7-3 and TRBJ1-2; 10 bases fit TRBD1. The CDR3 has 13 residues. The junction had 5 bases not matched to a gene; V was cut back by 5 bases and J by 8 bases. Germline V lookup: CDR1 SGHTA, CDR2 FQGTGA. CDR3 sequence (DNA): TGTGCCAGCAGCCATGGACAGGGGGAAGGCTACACCTTC. Protein product: CASSHGQGEGYTF.

The chain combines TRBV19 with TRBJ2-3; D unresolved. CDR1 is LNHDA and CDR2 is SQIVND in the germline V gene (reference sequence). The CDR3 is made up of 13 amino acids. The V gene lost 4 bases and the J gene lost 2 bases, with 7 bases spanning the gap. This CDR3 reads CASSTRATDTQYF. The CDR3, as DNA: TGTGCCAGTAGTACCCGGGCCACAGATACGCAGTATTTT.

This clonotype was seen repeatedly, ten times or more. In DNA form, the CDR3 reads TGTGCCAGCAGCGTATACGGGACTAGCGACGAGCAGTACTTC. Amino acids: CASSVYGTSDEQYF. The chain links TRBV9 to TRBJ2-7; TRBD2 agrees at 10 bases. Germline lookup yields CDR1 SGDLS and CDR2 YYNGEE. Trimming at V came to 1 base and at J to 5 bases, leaving 3 bases not matched to a gene. The CDR3 consists of 14 residues.

This clonotype was detected many times. The CDR3 region is CASSPRGGNSYNEQFF. CDR3 bases: TGCGCCAGCAGCCCCCGGGGCGGAAACTCCTACAATGAGCAGTTCTTC. V usage is TRBV5-1 and J usage is TRBJ2-1; D may be TRBD1 or TRBD2 (5 bases each). The germline V and J ends were trimmed by 4 bases and 0 bases, with 14 bases remaining between them. Germline loops: CDR1 SGHRS, CDR2 YFSETQ. This CDR3 is built from 16 residues.

This clonotype was seen at least ten times. The rearrangement joins TRBV6-5 to TRBJ2-1, with D unresolved. The V gene lost 4 bases and the J gene lost 4 bases, with 14 bases spanning the gap. This CDR3 contains 15 residues. Per germline, CDR1 MNHEY and CDR2 SVGAGI. The CDR3 region is CASSLTIQTYNEQFF. CDR3 nucleotides: TGTGCCAGCAGTTTAACTATCCAGACATACAATGAGCAGTTCTTC.

This clonotype was counted between two and nine times. This chain's CDR3 is CASSVGTAVGTVETQYF. Here the CDR3 DNA reads TGTGCCAGCAGCGTCGGGACGGCGGTAGGAACGGTGGAGACCCAGTACTTC. The chain employs TRBV7-9 and TRBJ2-5; possibly TRBD1 or TRBD2 for D (5 bases each). Germline CDR1 and CDR2: SEHNR and FQNEAQ (reference sequence). This CDR3 spans 17 amino acids. Deletions cut 5 bases from V and 5 bases from J, with 24 bases between.

The V gene is TRBV7-2, the J gene TRBJ2-1; possibly TRBD1 or TRBD2 for D (5 bases each). CDR1 is SGHTA, CDR2 FQGNSA, per germline. The CDR3 consists of 16 residues. With 2 bases removed from V and 2 bases from J, the gap between germline ends came to 13 bases. The CDR3 DNA reads TGTGCCAGCAGCTTACACTGGGGGAACCCCTACAATGAGCAGTTCTTC. Protein product: CASSLHWGNPYNEQFF.

The chain couples TRBV7-9 to TRBJ2-5; 7 positions agree with TRBD1. V was pared by 6 bases and J by 4 bases, with 8 bases of the junction left unmatched. The V gene's germline CDR1 is SEHNR and CDR2 FQNEAQ (reference sequence). This CDR3 spans 14 amino acids. CDR3 residues: CASSSEGAGETQYF. The CDR3 nucleotides read TGTGCCAGCAGTTCCGAGGGGGCCGGAGAGACCCAGTACTTC.

This clonotype occurred many times. V and J are TRBV6-2 or TRBV6-3 and TRBJ1-1; D is unresolved. V lost 7 bases, J lost 5 bases, and 11 bases lay in between. The CDR3 is 12 residues long. Germline lookup yields CDR1 MNHEY and CDR2 SVGEGT. CDR3 bases: TGTGCCAGCACCCTACTCGGGACTGAAGCTTTCTTT. Amino acid sequence: CASTLLGTEAFF.

In this sample, this clonotype turned up a few times. The gene calls are TRBV5-1 and TRBJ2-3, with D tentatively TRBD2 (6 bases). The CDR3 is made up of 15 amino acids. The V end was cut by 0 bases, the J end by 5 bases, with 13 bases between. Germline CDR1 is SGHRS and CDR2 is YFSETQ. CDR3 sequence reads: CASSLDPGVGDTQYF. CDR3 nucleotide sequence: TGCGCCAGCAGCTTGGATCCGGGAGTGGGAGATACGCAGTATTTT.

This clonotype was observed a few times. This chain links TRBV6-5 with TRBJ1-2; D is perhaps TRBD1 (5 bases). The V and J ends lost 4 bases and 0 bases respectively, with 12 bases between them. Per germline, CDR1 MNHEY and CDR2 SVGAGI. This CDR3 comprises 15 residues. DNA of the CDR3: TGTGCCAGCAGTTGGGGACTCCTTCCTAACTATGGCTACACCTTC. It encodes CASSWGLLPNYGYTF.

This clonotype has only a few counts. The V and J genes are TRBV7-9 and TRBJ1-3; D is ambiguous. Between the trimmed V and J ends, which lost 3 bases and 0 bases, there was a span of 12 bases. The CDR3 runs 16 residues. Germline CDR1 and CDR2: SEHNR and FQNEAQ (reference sequence). The CDR3 DNA is TGTGCCAGCAGCTTCTCTAGGGAGGGCTCTGGAAACACCATATATTTT. Translating it yields CASSFSREGSGNTIYF.

At least ten counts were recorded for this clonotype. The chain recombines TRBV4-1 with TRBJ2-7; D is uncertain. The V end lost 1 base, the J end lost 9 bases, and 16 bases lay between the germline ends. Germline CDR1 reads MGHRA; CDR2 reads YSYEKL. This CDR3 has 14 amino acids. CDR3: CASSQVGLGTRQYF. DNA for the CDR3: TGCGCCAGCAGCCAAGTAGGGCTGGGAACGCGGCAGTACTTC.

This clonotype was seen a handful of times. V gene TRBV7-8 combines with J gene TRBJ2-7, with a tentative D call TRBD1 (5 bases). Trimming stripped 5 bases from V and 3 bases from J, with 11 bases between. CDR1 SGHVS and CDR2 FQNEAQ come from the germline V gene. This CDR3 is built from 13 residues. CDR3 amino acids: CASSQQEFYEQYF. The CDR3 bases are TGTGCCAGCAGCCAACAGGAATTCTACGAGCAGTACTTC.

This chain links TRBV5-5 with TRBJ1-1, with 8 bases identical to TRBD1. Germline V gene data show CDR1 as SGHKS and CDR2 as YYEKEE (reference sequence). This CDR3 has 15 amino acids. With 4 bases clipped from V and 3 bases from J, the junction kept 8 bases outside the gene matches. The CDR3: CASSHGQGKYTEAFF. CDR3 nucleotides: TGTGCCAGCAGCCACGGACAGGGAAAATACACTGAAGCTTTCTTT.

The chain combines TRBV27 with TRBJ1-2, with D possibly matching TRBD1 (5 bases). Germline V gene sequence: CDR1 MNHEY, CDR2 SMNVEV (reference sequence). The CDR3 has 14 amino acids. V gave up 6 bases and J gave up 5 bases, with 16 bases separating them. CDR3 in amino acids: CASSRDYAQYGYTF. Here the CDR3 DNA reads TGTGCCAGCAGCCGGGACTACGCCCAATATGGCTACACCTTC.

This clonotype showed up just a few times. The V call is TRBV29-1, the J call TRBJ1-2; the D gene is possibly TRBD1 (6 bases). The CDR3 loop spans 13 amino acids. With 3 bases removed from V and 7 bases from J, the gap between germline ends came to 15 bases. CDR1 is SQVTM and CDR2 is ANQGSEA in the germline V gene. The CDR3 bases are TGCAGCGTTGACAGGGGCCGGGGAGCTGGCTACACCTTC. It codes for CSVDRGRGAGYTF.

The chain links TRBV19 to TRBJ2-7; TRBD2 aligns across 15 bases. Germline assignment: CDR1 LNHDA and CDR2 SQIVND (reference sequence). J was trimmed by 6 bases and V by 5 bases; bases with no gene match: 17. CDR3 length: 19 residues. In nucleotides, the CDR3 is TGTGCCAGTAGTGGGTTCGGACTAGCGGGAGGGCCTTCAACTCGCGAGCAGTACTTC. It encodes CASSGFGLAGGPSTREQYF.